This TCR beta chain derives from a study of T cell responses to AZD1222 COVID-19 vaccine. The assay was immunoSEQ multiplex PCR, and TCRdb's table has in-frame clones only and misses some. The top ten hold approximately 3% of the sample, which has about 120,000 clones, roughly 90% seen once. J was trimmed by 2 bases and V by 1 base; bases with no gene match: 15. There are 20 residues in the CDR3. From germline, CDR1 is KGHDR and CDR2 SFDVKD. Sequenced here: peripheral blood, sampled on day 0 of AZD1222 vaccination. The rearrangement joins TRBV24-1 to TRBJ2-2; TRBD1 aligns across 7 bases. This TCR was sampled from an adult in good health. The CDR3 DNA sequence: TGTGCCACCAGTGATTTCCCTTACGGGGACAGCAACCATAACACCGGGGAGCTGTTTTTT. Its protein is CATSDFPYGDSNHNTGELFF.